This note documents a single TCR beta chain sequence. The target antigen is unknown. Uncontrolled infection, other autoimmune disease, pregnancy or lactation barred patients from enrollment. The sample comes from a study of T cells in Graves' hyperthyroidism and ophthalmopathy. The overall study: Any treatment followed the collection of peripheral blood at initial diagnosis.

TCR beta CDR3 regions were amplified from RNA transcripts. First-round RT-PCR with HTBI primers amplified the TCR CDR3 region. MiXCR was run by TCRdb on the multiplex PCR reads, yielding one entry per CDR3 protein. The sample records about 500,000 distinct CDR3 sequences, 15% to 20% being singletons. Study conclusions and caveats: A model of 13 V-J features distinguished ophthalmopathy from stable hyperthyroidism. Most expanded thyroid clonotypes above 0.001 also appeared in blood.

CDR1 is MDHEN and CDR2 is SYDVKM in the germline V gene. CDR3 length: 14 residues. V shed 5 bases, J shed 15 bases, and the junction held 14 bases outside the gene matches. Sequences were obtained from blood. The rearrangement joins TRBV28 to TRBJ2-1, with 9 nucleotides matching TRBD2. The clonotype comes from a young woman with Graves' hyperthyroidism. The CDR3 spells CASSPGLALGVVFF. As DNA, the CDR3 is TGTGCCAGCAGTCCGGGACTAGCTTTGGGGGTCGTGTTCTTC.